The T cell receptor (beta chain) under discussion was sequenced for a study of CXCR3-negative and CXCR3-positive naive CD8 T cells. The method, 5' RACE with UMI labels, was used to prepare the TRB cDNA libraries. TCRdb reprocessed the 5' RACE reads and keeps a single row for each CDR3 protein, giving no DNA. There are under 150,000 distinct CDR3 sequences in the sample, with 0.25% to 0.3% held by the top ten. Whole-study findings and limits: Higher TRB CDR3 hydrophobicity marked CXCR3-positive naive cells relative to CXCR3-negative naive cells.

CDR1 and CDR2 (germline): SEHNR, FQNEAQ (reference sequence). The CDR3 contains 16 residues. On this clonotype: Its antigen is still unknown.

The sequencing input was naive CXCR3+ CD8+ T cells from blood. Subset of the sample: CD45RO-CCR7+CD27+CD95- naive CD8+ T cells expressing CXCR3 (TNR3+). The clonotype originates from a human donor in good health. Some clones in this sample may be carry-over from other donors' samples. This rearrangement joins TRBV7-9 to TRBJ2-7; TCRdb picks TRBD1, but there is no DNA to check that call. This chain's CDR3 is CASSSIPRQGGVTQYF. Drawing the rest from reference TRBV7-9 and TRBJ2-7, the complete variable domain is DTGVSQNPRHKITKRGQNVTFRCDPISEHNRLYWYRQTLGQGPEFLTYFQNEAQLEKSRLLSDRFSAERPKGSFSTLEIQRTEQGDSAMYLCASSSIPRQGGVTQYFGPGTRLTVT.